Reported below is one T cell receptor beta chain. Its antigen is currently unknown. This record belongs to a study of blood T cells in healthy people across ages. Findings and caveats of the study: Naive T cell percentage by flow cytometry tracked strongly with beta diversity.

Primed by a sample-barcoded 5' primer and a J-beta primer mix, a second PCR proceeded for 7 to 11 cycles. In TCRdb, the 5' RACE reads were re-called with MiXCR into one record per CDR3 protein. The sample shows approximately 2,000,000 distinct CDR3 sequences, more than 35% of them seen only once. CDR3 length: 15 amino acids. The J segment lost 2 bases and the V segment lost 7 bases, leaving 7 bases of the junction unmatched. Germline assignment: CDR1 SNHLY and CDR2 FYNNEI. The chain joins TRBV2 to TRBJ2-3, with 9 bases fitting TRBD2. The sequenced sample consisted of blood. This receptor was identified in a human donor in good health. DNA for the CDR3: TGTGCCAGCACCCACCGACTAGCGGTCACAGATACGCAGTATTTT. This translates into CASTHRLAVTDTQYF. Using reference TRBV2 and TRBJ2-3 for the parts outside the CDR3, the full variable domain is EPEVTQTPSHQVTQMGQEVILRCVPISNHLYFYWYRQILGQKVEFLVSFYNNEISEKSEIFDDQFSVERPDGSNFTLKIRSTKLEDSAMYFCASTHRLAVTDTQYFGPGTRLTVL.